A selection of T cell receptor beta chains follows, all from one sample in a study of blood T cell repertoires in COVID-19. Using immunoSEQ multiplex PCR, the repertoire was profiled, and TCRdb retains in-frame clones only, with some absent. The table has 250,000 to 300,000 clones, approximately 83% seen once; the top ten hold approximately 2%. Material for sequencing was PBMCs or T cells enriched from blood (not recorded which). These receptors all stem from a woman aged 50 to 60 who had recovered from COVID-19. Both conserved end residues are part of each CDR3. The order of the fields is clone size, J gene, V gene, D gene, CDR3 DNA, CDR3 protein. D genes are given only for firm matches. The listing skips clone size in some rows; elsewhere it reads once, few, many or a size class.

clone_size: .; j_call: TRBJ2-4; v_call: TRBV23-1; d_call: .; cdr3_nt: TGTGAACCAGGTGCCCTCCTCCGTATAGCCAAAAACATTCAGTACTTC; cdr3_aa: CEPGALLRIAKNIQYF
clone_size: .; j_call: TRBJ1-4; v_call: TRBV12-5; d_call: .; cdr3_nt: TGTGCTAGTGGTTTGGGACAGAAGAATGAAAAACTGTTTTTT; cdr3_aa: CASGLGQKNEKLFF
clone_size: .; j_call: TRBJ1-6; v_call: TRBV27; d_call: .; cdr3_nt: TGTGCCAGCAGTCCCGAATGGACAGCGTTCAATTCACCCCTCCACTTT; cdr3_aa: CASSPEWTAFNSPLHF
clone_size: .; j_call: TRBJ2-7; v_call: TRBV7-2; d_call: .; cdr3_nt: TGTGCCAGCAGCTTAGGGGTAGCGGCAGTCTACGAGCAGTACTTC; cdr3_aa: CASSLGVAAVYEQYF
clone_size: .; j_call: TRBJ1-2; v_call: TRBV4-2; d_call: .; cdr3_nt: TGTGCCAGCAGCCAAGATCTTCAGGCTGGCTACACCTTC; cdr3_aa: CASSQDLQAGYTF
clone_size: once; j_call: TRBJ2-7; v_call: TRBV6-5; d_call: TRBD2; cdr3_nt: TGTGCCAGCAGTTACTCGGGGGGGGACTACGAGCAGTACTTC; cdr3_aa: CASSYSGGDYEQYF
clone_size: .; j_call: TRBJ2-5; v_call: TRBV11-1; d_call: .; cdr3_nt: TGTGCCAGCGCCCTTTCTCGCGGGACGCAGTACTTC; cdr3_aa: CASALSRGTQYF
clone_size: .; j_call: TRBJ2-7; v_call: TRBV2; d_call: TRBD1; cdr3_nt: TGTGCCAGCAGTGGGGACAGGGTCCGATCGTACTTC; cdr3_aa: CASSGDRVRSYF
clone_size: .; j_call: TRBJ2-3; v_call: TRBV11-2; d_call: TRBD2; cdr3_nt: TGTGCCAGCAGCTTACGACTAGCGGGAGCTAGCACAGATACGCAGTATTTT; cdr3_aa: CASSLRLAGASTDTQYF
clone_size: few; j_call: TRBJ1-5; v_call: TRBV27; d_call: TRBD1; cdr3_nt: TGTGCCAGCAGTCGGACAGGGGGGAATCAGCCCCAGCATTTT; cdr3_aa: CASSRTGGNQPQHF
clone_size: .; j_call: TRBJ2-3; v_call: TRBV28; d_call: .; cdr3_nt: TGTGCCAGCAGTCCTTGGACTAACACAGATACGCAGTATTTT; cdr3_aa: CASSPWTNTDTQYF
clone_size: few; j_call: TRBJ2-1; v_call: TRBV9; d_call: .; cdr3_nt: TGTGCCAGCGGGTCGTGGGCCAGCTACAATGAGCAGTTCTTC; cdr3_aa: CASGSWASYNEQFF
clone_size: .; j_call: TRBJ1-6; v_call: TRBV7-2; d_call: TRBD1; cdr3_nt: TGTGCCAGCAGCTTAGACAGGGGGTGGGCACCCCTCCACTTT; cdr3_aa: CASSLDRGWAPLHF
clone_size: few; j_call: TRBJ2-1; v_call: TRBV6-2/TRBV6-3; d_call: TRBD2; cdr3_nt: TGTGCCAGCAGTTACGTAGCGGGAGACCTAAGCTCCTACAATGAGCAGTTCTTC; cdr3_aa: CASSYVAGDLSSYNEQFF
clone_size: .; j_call: TRBJ2-1; v_call: TRBV27; d_call: .; cdr3_nt: TGTGCCAGCAGTTTTGATAGCAATGAGCAGTTCTTC; cdr3_aa: CASSFDSNEQFF
clone_size: .; j_call: TRBJ1-6; v_call: TRBV27; d_call: TRBD1; cdr3_nt: TGTGCCAGCAGTTTAGGTGGACAGGGCTATTCACCCCTCCACTTT; cdr3_aa: CASSLGGQGYSPLHF
clone_size: .; j_call: TRBJ2-3; v_call: TRBV11-2; d_call: .; cdr3_nt: TGTGCCAGCAGCTTCCAACCGGGACTGGTGGGGGATACGCAGTATTTT; cdr3_aa: CASSFQPGLVGDTQYF
clone_size: .; j_call: TRBJ1-1; v_call: TRBV18; d_call: TRBD1; cdr3_nt: TGTGCCAGCTCACTGGGACAGGGACGAATGAACACTGAAGCTTTCTTT; cdr3_aa: CASSLGQGRMNTEAFF
clone_size: .; j_call: TRBJ2-7; v_call: TRBV28; d_call: .; cdr3_nt: TGTGCCAGCAGTTCCGTTTCCCTTTCCTACGAGCAGTACTTC; cdr3_aa: CASSSVSLSYEQYF
clone_size: few; j_call: TRBJ2-1; v_call: TRBV4-1; d_call: TRBD1; cdr3_nt: TGCGCCAGCAGCCAAGAACCCCAAATCGGGACAGCCTACAATGAGCAGTTCTTC; cdr3_aa: CASSQEPQIGTAYNEQFF